These T cell receptor beta chains were read from a single sample in a study of early T cells in non-severe SARS-CoV-2 infection. TCRdb passed the 5' RACE reads through MiXCR, listing each CDR3 protein once. Here the sample spans approximately 65,000 distinct CDR3 sequences, less than 15% being singletons. Sequences were obtained from whole blood. These receptors were taken from an adult who was a healthcare worker with PCR-confirmed SARS-CoV-2 infection or an uninfected control (not recorded which). The CDR3 runs from the conserved cysteine through the conserved F or W. A D gene is named only where the DNA matches it firmly.

D: .; V: TRBV7-9; CDR3: CASSLYGGPTNEKLFF
D: .; V: TRBV3-1; CDR3: CASSQAFTFVQYF
D: .; V: TRBV12-3/TRBV12-4; CDR3: CASRTTFSYNEQFF
D: .; V: TRBV20-1; CDR3: CSARVPPGNTQYF
D: .; V: TRBV6-4; CDR3: CASSSSNTGELFF
D: TRBD1; V: TRBV9; CDR3: CANSVTQGAYEQYF
D: TRBD2; V: TRBV20-1; CDR3: CSALPGLADPFWFTDTQYF
D: .; V: TRBV24-1; CDR3: CATSDFPGALSQPQHF
D: .; V: TRBV11-3; CDR3: CASSLAGDLSYEQYF
D: TRBD1; V: TRBV6-5; CDR3: CASSYETGGEKLFF
D: TRBD2; V: TRBV7-8; CDR3: CASSQAGGGYEQYF
D: .; V: TRBV12-3/TRBV12-4; CDR3: CASSPNRMNTEAFF
D: .; V: TRBV9; CDR3: CASSPRSTTGELFF
D: .; V: TRBV19; CDR3: CASSIQGSGSYEQYF
D: .; V: TRBV20-1; CDR3: CSARAGASYEQYF
D: TRBD1; V: TRBV18; CDR3: CASSRTGQPYEAFF
D: .; V: TRBV6-5; CDR3: CASSYGYANTEAFF
D: .; V: TRBV18; CDR3: CASSPRADNTEAFF
D: .; V: TRBV3-1; CDR3: CASSQGRGSADTQYF
D: TRBD2; V: TRBV5-8; CDR3: CASDRIAGVLSFSEQFF
D: .; V: TRBV12-3/TRBV12-4; CDR3: CASSLRANYEQYF
D: .; V: TRBV12-3/TRBV12-4; CDR3: CASSPGLARSGNTIYF
D: .; V: TRBV6-5; CDR3: CASSPPGHLNTEAFF
D: TRBD1; V: TRBV6-5; CDR3: CASSQDRRSSYEQYF
D: .; V: TRBV30; CDR3: CAWSKNRNSPLHF
D: .; V: TRBV15; CDR3: CATSRDGTAYGYTF
D: TRBD1; V: TRBV30; CDR3: CAWSLFTGEGYTF
D: .; V: TRBV6-5; CDR3: CASKLASTDTQYF
D: .; V: TRBV20-1; CDR3: CSADRMDSQETQYF
D: .; V: TRBV19; CDR3: CAVGSNQPQHF
D: .; V: TRBV29-1; CDR3: CSVVPRGNYEQYF
D: .; V: TRBV3-1; CDR3: CASSQGRDRGGYEQYF
D: TRBD1; V: TRBV4-3; CDR3: CASSQEPRGRNGYTF
D: .; V: TRBV12-2; CDR3: CASRQQGSDEQFF